This T cell receptor (beta chain) was found in a study of neurological immune-mediated disorders. General observations from the study: Private repertoires in all groups were suggested by the finding that expanded clones across subjects shared no CDR3 amino acid sequences.

This clonotype was observed at least ten times. The antigen remains undetermined. CDR1 SGHRS and CDR2 YFSETQ come from the germline V gene. Trimming took 5 bases from V and 0 from J, leaving 15 bases between them. The CDR3 is 16 residues long. Time point given: longitudinal time-point 3. TCRdb processed the 5' RACE reads anew with MiXCR; each CDR3 protein has one entry. The sample holds 93,000 or so distinct CDR3 sequences, under 14% seen once. The sequencing input was PBMCs. This TCR was recovered from a female donor with HTLV-1-associated myelopathy (HAM/TSP). The V and J genes are TRBV5-1 and TRBJ2-1; D may match TRBD1 or TRBD2 (5 bases each). CDR3 protein: CASSPWGKGSYNEQFF. CDR3 coding DNA: TGCGCCAGCAGTCCATGGGGGAAAGGCTCCTACAATGAGCAGTTCTTC.